These 18 T cell receptor beta chains originate from one sample sequenced in a study of blood T cell repertoires in COVID-19 (dated by TCRdb to 2020 to 2022). The receptor library was made with the immunoSEQ multiplex PCR assay. TCRdb took over this immuneACCESS table, retaining in-frame rearrangements with V and J assigned. Such tables are incomplete; in checked studies, under half of the missing clones stem from an unresolved V gene, and the remainder is unexplained. The sample profile shows about 87,000 clones; around 86% of them were found once. Approximately 2.3% of the sample rests with the top ten. The sequenced sample consisted of peripheral blood. The source is a woman aged 70-85 years with acute or convalescent COVID-19.

This clone was seen once. V gene TRBV18 combines with J gene TRBJ1-4; 9 bases match TRBD1. V was pared by 4 bases and J by 17 bases, with 8 bases of the junction left unmatched. This CDR3 has 12 residues. CDR1 is KGHSH and CDR2 is LQKENI in the germline V gene. CDR3 bases: TGTGCCAGCTCACAAAACCGGGACAGGGTATTTTTT. Translation: CASSQNRDRVFF.

The chain is built from TRBV5-4 and TRBJ1-5; TRBD1 aligns across 10 bases. Germline loops: CDR1 SGHNT, CDR2 YYREEE (reference sequence). The length of the CDR3 is 15 residues. V lost 4 bases to trimming and J lost 7 bases; unmatched junction nucleotides: 8. The CDR3 protein is CASSAGTGVEQPQHF. CDR3 DNA: TGTGCCAGCAGCGCGGGGACAGGGGTTGAGCAGCCCCAGCATTTT.

V and J are TRBV12-3 or TRBV12-4 and TRBJ2-7, with a tentative D call TRBD2 (6 bases). The germline V and J ends were trimmed by 7 bases and 5 bases, with 15 bases remaining between them. The CDR3 totals 13 residues. CDR3 residues: CASTPGGRDEQYF. DNA of the CDR3: TGTGCCAGCACCCCCGGGGGAAGAGACGAGCAGTACTTC.

This chain connects TRBV2 to TRBJ1-1, with 8 bases matching TRBD1. V shed 8 bases, J shed 4 bases, and the junction held 6 bases outside the gene matches. The CDR3 covers 13 residues. Germline V gene data show CDR1 as SNHLY and CDR2 as FYNNEI. This chain's CDR3 is CASCGGQGTEAFF. DNA for the CDR3: TGTGCCAGCTGTGGTGGACAGGGCACTGAAGCTTTCTTT.

The chain combines TRBV12-3 or TRBV12-4 with TRBJ2-1; D unresolved. CDR3 length: 12 residues. Trimming cost V 8 bases and J 7 bases, with 12 bases left between them. CDR3 region: CASSKLSNEQFF. CDR3 coding DNA: TGTGCCAGCTCAAAGCTGTCTAATGAGCAGTTCTTC.

The gene calls are TRBV7-9 and TRBJ1-2; TRBD1 matches 9 bases. V lost 1 base, J lost 8 bases, and 8 bases stayed unmatched. The CDR3 covers 15 residues. Germline V lookup: CDR1 SEHNR, CDR2 FQNEAQ (reference sequence). The CDR3 loop is CASSLETGGSHGYTF. In nucleotides, the CDR3 is TGTGCCAGCAGCTTAGAGACAGGGGGAAGTCACGGCTACACCTTC.

This chain uses TRBV5-1 with TRBJ2-3; tentatively, D is TRBD1 (6 bases). Trimming removed 2 bases from V and 3 bases from J, with 10 bases in between. Germline V gene sequence: CDR1 SGHRS, CDR2 YFSETQ. The CDR3 extends over 14 amino acids. Here the CDR3 reads CASSFQGSTDTQYF. The DNA of the CDR3 is TGCGCCAGCAGCTTCCAGGGGTCGACAGATACGCAGTATTTT.

This clone was seen repeatedly, ten times or more. The gene calls are TRBV4-1 and TRBJ1-1; TRBD1 matches 8 bases. Germline assignment: CDR1 MGHRA and CDR2 YSYEKL. Losses at the gene ends were 1 base for V and 0 bases for J; bases not matched to a gene: 7. The CDR3 runs 17 residues. The CDR3 DNA is TGCGCCAGCAGCCAAGTCGGTGGGGGACAGGTGAACACTGAAGCTTTCTTT. It is translated as CASSQVGGGQVNTEAFF.

The rearrangement links TRBV18 to TRBJ1-1; possible D gene TRBD1, 5 bases. Germline V gene data show CDR1 as KGHSH and CDR2 as LQKENI. The V and J ends lost 0 bases and 3 bases respectively, with 14 bases between them. The CDR3 is 16 amino acids. The chain's CDR3 is CASSPPQGSADTEAFF. Here the CDR3 DNA reads TGTGCCAGCTCACCACCGCAGGGTTCGGCAGACACTGAAGCTTTCTTT.

This clone was detected a few times. The gene calls are TRBV7-9 and TRBJ2-5; a weak D match, TRBD2 (5 bases). Germline V CDR1 and CDR2: SEHNR, FQNEAQ (reference sequence). The CDR3 spans 14 residues. V dropped 10 bases and J dropped 4 bases, with 19 bases sitting between them. This chain's CDR3 is CATGWTGGGETQYF. DNA for the CDR3: TGTGCCACCGGGTGGACGGGCGGAGGAGAGACCCAGTACTTC.

There are a few counts of this clone. The V call is TRBV19, the J call TRBJ1-4; no firm D call. The length of the CDR3 is 11 residues. CDR1 and CDR2 (germline): LNHDA, SQIVND (reference sequence). Trimming pared 7 bases from V and 5 bases from J, leaving 5 bases between. The CDR3 nucleotides are TGTGCCAGTAAGAGGAATGAAAAACTGTTTTTT. Translating it yields CASKRNEKLFF.

CDR3 residues: CASRGGRTYGYTF. DNA for the CDR3: TGTGCCAGCCGGGGGGGGCGGACCTATGGCTACACCTTC. The chain combines TRBV6-5 with TRBJ1-2; D perhaps matches TRBD1 (6 bases). Germline CDR1 MNHEY, CDR2 SVGAGI. This CDR3 spans 13 amino acids. Deletions cut 8 bases from V and 4 bases from J, with 14 bases between.

The rearrangement links TRBV6-6 to TRBJ1-5; the match to TRBD1 covers 7 bases. The trim removed 7 bases at V and 5 bases at J, leaving 8 bases unmatched. The CDR3 length is 14 residues. Germline CDR1 is MNHNY and CDR2 is SVGAGI (reference sequence). The CDR3 is CASIRRQGDQPQHF. In DNA form, the CDR3 reads TGTGCCAGCATTCGGCGACAGGGAGATCAGCCCCAGCATTTT.

V usage is TRBV5-1 and J usage is TRBJ2-1, with 13 bases fitting TRBD2. The CDR3 loop spans 15 amino acids. Germline CDR1 is SGHRS and CDR2 is YFSETQ. Trimming at V came to 3 bases and at J to 8 bases, leaving 5 bases not matched to a gene. The CDR3 DNA is TGCGCCAGCAGCTACGGGACTAGCGGGGTTGATGAGCAGTTCTTC. It translates to CASSYGTSGVDEQFF.

The rearrangement joins TRBV2 to TRBJ1-5; 7 bases align to TRBD1. The CDR3 runs 13 residues. Trimming at V came to 5 bases and at J to 8 bases, leaving 6 bases not matched to a gene. In germline, CDR1 is SNHLY, CDR2 FYNNEI. For the CDR3, the DNA is TGTGCCAGCAGTCGACAGGGAAAGGAGCCCCAGCATTTT. This translates into CASSRQGKEPQHF.

This sequence joins TRBV4-1 and TRBJ1-1; tentatively, D is TRBD1 (5 bases). V lost 2 bases and J lost 8, with 15 bases in between. This CDR3 contains 14 residues. Looked up from germline, CDR1 is MGHRA and CDR2 is YSYEKL. The CDR3 sequence: CASSQSIREEEAFF. CDR3 DNA: TGCGCCAGCAGCCAATCTATCAGGGAAGAGGAAGCTTTCTTT.

The rearrangement uses TRBV10-2 and TRBJ2-7; D gene uncertain. The CDR3 contains 13 residues. CDR1 and CDR2 (germline): WSHSY, SAAADI. V lost 2 bases and J 3 bases, leaving 8 bases between the germline ends. CDR3 sequence: CASSEVPVYEQYF. The CDR3 coding sequence is TGCGCCAGCAGTGAGGTACCGGTCTACGAGCAGTACTTC.

This chain joins TRBV2 and TRBJ1-4, with 7 bases matching TRBD1. V was clipped by 3 bases and J by 2 bases; unmatched bases: 3. Germline V CDR1 and CDR2: SNHLY, FYNNEI. The CDR3 is 15 amino acids. The CDR3 DNA reads TGTGCCAGCAGTGATGGGACAGTTACTAATGAAAAACTGTTTTTT. Amino acid sequence: CASSDGTVTNEKLFF.